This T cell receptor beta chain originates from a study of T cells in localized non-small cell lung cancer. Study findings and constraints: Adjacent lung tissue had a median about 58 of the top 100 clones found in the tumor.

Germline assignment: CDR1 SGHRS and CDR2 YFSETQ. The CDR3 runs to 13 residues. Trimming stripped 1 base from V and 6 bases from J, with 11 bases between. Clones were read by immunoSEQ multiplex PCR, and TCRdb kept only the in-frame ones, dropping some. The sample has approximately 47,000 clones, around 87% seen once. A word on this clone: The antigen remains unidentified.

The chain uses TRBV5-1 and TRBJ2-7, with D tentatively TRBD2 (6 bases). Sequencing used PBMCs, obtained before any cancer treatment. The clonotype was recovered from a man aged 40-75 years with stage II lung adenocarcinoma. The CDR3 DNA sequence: TGCGCCAGCAGCTTGTCAATCGGGAGCGAGCAGTACTTC. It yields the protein CASSLSIGSEQYF.